The 29 T cell receptor beta chains reported below all come from one sample, sequenced in a study of cytotoxic CD8 clonotypes in ibrutinib-treated CLL. The repertoire was sequenced with immunoSEQ multiplex PCR; TCRdb's copy has only in-frame clones and lacks some. The sample lists roughly 200,000 clones, about three quarters occurring once. Sequencing was performed on PBMCs, taken after 12 months of ibrutinib treatment. The source of these receptors is a human donor with chronic lymphocytic leukemia.

J is TRBJ2-7 and V is TRBV11-2, with TRBD1 matching over 7 bases. The V segment lost 5 bases and the J segment 5 bases; nucleotides outside the gene matches: 6. The V gene's germline CDR1 is SGHAT and CDR2 FQNNGV. The CDR3 consists of 13 residues. Here the CDR3 reads CASSAGTANEQYF. In DNA form, the CDR3 reads TGTGCCAGCAGCGCCGGGACAGCGAACGAGCAGTACTTC.

The chain recombines TRBV29-1 with TRBJ2-7; D is ambiguous. Between the trimmed V and J ends, which lost 4 bases and 2 bases, there was a span of 9 bases. Germline assignment: CDR1 SQVTM and CDR2 ANQGSEA. There are 12 residues in the CDR3. The CDR3 is CSVALDPYEQYF. CDR3 bases: TGCAGCGTTGCACTGGACCCCTACGAGCAGTACTTC.

The genes are TRBV7-6 and TRBJ1-5, with D perhaps TRBD1 (5 bases). The CDR3 runs 14 residues. From germline, CDR1 is SGHVS and CDR2 FNYEAQ. V shed 3 bases and J shed 5 bases, with 11 bases lying between them. The CDR3: CASSFVGADQPQHF. CDR3 bases: TGTGCCAGCAGCTTCGTAGGGGCGGATCAGCCCCAGCATTTT.

This clone was found many times. This chain joins TRBV7-3 and TRBJ2-3; no clear D gene. The V end was cut by 5 bases, the J end by 6 bases, with 15 bases between. The CDR3 contains 14 residues. CDR1 and CDR2 from the germline V gene are SGHTA and FQGTGA. CDR3 sequence: CASSPLTNLDTQYF. As DNA, the CDR3 is TGTGCCAGCAGCCCGCTTACCAACTTGGATACGCAGTATTTT.

This clone has a handful of counts. This sequence joins TRBV7-9 and TRBJ2-7, with TRBD2 matching over 10 bases. Looked up from germline, CDR1 is SEHNR and CDR2 is FQNEAQ (reference sequence). J gave up 4 bases and V 2 bases, and 2 bases lay outside the gene matches. The CDR3 sequence is 14 residues long. The CDR3 DNA is TGTGCCAGCAGCTTACTAGCGGGAGTTTACGAGCAGTACTTC. Its translation: CASSLLAGVYEQYF.

A few counts support this clone. V and J are TRBV5-1 and TRBJ2-3; TRBD2 aligns across 9 bases. The CDR3 extends over 14 amino acids. From germline, CDR1 is SGHRS and CDR2 YFSETQ. V lost 4 bases and J lost 8; bases outside the gene matches: 8. This CDR3 is CASSGGGAVPTQYF. The CDR3 bases are TGCGCCAGCAGCGGCGGGGGGGCCGTTCCTACGCAGTATTTT.

This clone came up a few times. J is TRBJ1-4 and V is TRBV5-4; 9 nucleotides agree with TRBD1. There are 14 residues in the CDR3. Germline V gene data show CDR1 as SGHNT and CDR2 as YYREEE (reference sequence). V shed 4 bases and J 5 bases; nucleotides not matched to a gene: 3. In nucleotides, the CDR3 is TGTGCCAGCAGCACAGGGGGCGGGAATGAAAAACTGTTTTTT. Translating gives CASSTGGGNEKLFF.

V usage is TRBV5-6 and J usage is TRBJ2-3; 7 positions agree with TRBD1. This CDR3 has 15 amino acids. Losses at the gene ends were 6 bases for V and 0 bases for J; bases not matched to a gene: 7. The germline gives CDR1 SGHDT, CDR2 YYEEEE. DNA for the CDR3: TGTGCCAGCAAGCCGGGACAGAGAAGCACAGATACGCAGTATTTT. It encodes CASKPGQRSTDTQYF.

This rearrangement joins TRBV7-8 to TRBJ2-7; D not resolved. Trimming removed 5 bases at V and 6 bases at J, with 20 bases between. Germline assignment: CDR1 SGHVS and CDR2 FQNEAQ. The CDR3 extends over 15 amino acids. CDR3 nucleotide sequence: TGTGCCAGCAGCCGATCCCGGAACCCCGCCAGCGAGCAGTACTTC. Protein: CASSRSRNPASEQYF.

V and J are TRBV14 and TRBJ2-4; the D gene could be TRBD1 or TRBD2 (5 bases each). Deletions cut 4 bases from V and 6 bases from J, with 13 bases between. The CDR3 is 14 residues long. Looked up from germline, CDR1 is SGHDN and CDR2 is FVKESK. The CDR3 loop reads CASSPEGRGNIQYF. DNA of the CDR3: TGTGCCAGCAGCCCCGAGGGACGGGGAAACATTCAGTACTTC.

CDR3 sequence: CASSRDYTDTQYF. DNA of the CDR3: TGTGCCAGCAGCCGGGACTACACAGATACGCAGTATTTT. The chain links TRBV7-3 to TRBJ2-3; TRBD2 aligns across 7 bases. Losses at the gene ends were 5 bases for V and 2 bases for J; bases not matched to a gene: 1. The CDR3 runs to 13 residues. Germline V gene sequence: CDR1 SGHTA, CDR2 FQGTGA.

This rearrangement joins TRBV5-4 to TRBJ1-1, with D unresolved. CDR3 length: 13 residues. Trimming took off 4 bases at V and 1 base at J, with 8 bases between the two ends. Germline V gives CDR1 SGHNT, CDR2 YYREEE (reference sequence). CDR3 sequence reads: CASSHTENTEAFF. The CDR3 DNA follows: TGTGCCAGCAGCCACACAGAGAACACTGAAGCTTTCTTT.

The rearrangement joins TRBV30 to TRBJ2-7, with D uncertain. The CDR3 is 14 residues long. Trimming took off 2 bases at V and 1 base at J, with 12 bases between the two ends. Germline-derived CDR1 and CDR2 are GTSNPN and SVGIG (reference sequence). CDR3 nucleotides: TGTGCCTGGAGTCCAGGATTCAGTTCCTACGAGCAGTACTTC. It encodes CAWSPGFSSYEQYF.

V usage is TRBV2 and J usage is TRBJ2-6; 8 nucleotides align to TRBD1. V gave up 6 bases and J gave up 1 base; unmatched junction bases: 8. The CDR3 runs 17 residues. Germline V gene lookup returns CDR1 SNHLY and CDR2 FYNNEI. The CDR3 DNA follows: TGTGCCAGCAGCCCTGGGACAGGCCTTTCTGGGGCCAACGTCCTGACTTTC. It specifies CASSPGTGLSGANVLTF. The variable domain in full, with the rest retrieved from reference TRBV2 and TRBJ2-6, is EPEVTQTPSHQVTQMGQEVILRCVPISNHLYFYWYRQILGQKVEFLVSFYNNEISEKSEIFDDQFSVERPDGSNFTLKIRSTKLEDSAMYFCASSPGTGLSGANVLTFGAGSRLTVL.

This clone has just a few counts. V gene TRBV9 combines with J gene TRBJ2-7; either TRBD1 or TRBD2 may fit D (6 bases each). V dropped 0 bases and J dropped 6 bases, with 13 bases sitting between them. This CDR3 spans 14 amino acids. Germline CDR1 SGDLS, CDR2 YYNGEE. The CDR3 is CASSVVGGAGEQYF. The CDR3, as DNA: TGTGCCAGCAGCGTAGTAGGGGGAGCGGGCGAGCAGTACTTC.

The rearrangement links TRBV7-6 to TRBJ2-1, with TRBD2 matching 13 bases. Per the germline V gene, CDR1 is SGHVS and CDR2 is FNYEAQ. Trimming cost V 0 bases and J 5 bases; bases outside gene matches: 4. The CDR3 runs 17 residues. The CDR3 bases are TGTGCCAGCAGCTTAGCGGCCACTAGCGGGGGGGACAATGAGCAGTTCTTC. Its translation: CASSLAATSGGDNEQFF. Full variable domain (remainder filled in from reference TRBV7-6 and TRBJ2-1): GAGVSQSPRYKVTKRGQDVALRCDPISGHVSLYWYRQALGQGPEFLTYFNYEAQQDKSGLPNDRFSAERPEGSISTLTIQRTEQRDSAMYRCASSLAATSGGDNEQFFGPGTRLTVL.

The gene calls are TRBV7-3 and TRBJ1-6, with 9 bases that match TRBD1. The V segment lost 3 bases and the J segment 9 bases; nucleotides outside the gene matches: 3. In germline, CDR1 is SGHTA, CDR2 FQGTGA. The CDR3 length is 14 residues. The DNA for the CDR3 is TGTGCCAGCAGCTTGGGACAGGGTACTTCACCCCTCCACTTT. Protein sequence: CASSLGQGTSPLHF.

This chain uses TRBV12-5 with TRBJ1-5, with D hard to call. V was trimmed by 2 bases and J by 7 bases, leaving 9 bases between them. Germline CDR1 is LGHNT and CDR2 is FRNRAP. CDR3 length: 13 amino acids. The CDR3 nucleotides are TGTGCTAGTGGTTTGACGGGGTACCAGCCCCAGCATTTT. Its protein product is CASGLTGYQPQHF.

This chain joins TRBV2 and TRBJ2-5; D remains unclear. The V end was cut by 1 base, the J end by 5 bases, with 5 bases between. Germline loops: CDR1 SNHLY, CDR2 FYNNEI. This CDR3 has 12 residues. CDR3 sequence reads: CASSEVWETQYF. CDR3 nucleotides: TGTGCCAGCAGTGAAGTTTGGGAGACCCAGTACTTC.

The chain is built from TRBV19 and TRBJ2-7; D not resolved. The CDR3 has 12 amino acids. The V and J ends lost 5 bases and 4 bases respectively, with 9 bases between them. The germline gives CDR1 LNHDA, CDR2 SQIVND (reference sequence). The CDR3, as DNA: TGTGCCAGTAGTTGGGGATCATACGAGCAGTACTTC. It codes for CASSWGSYEQYF. The full variable domain, with the rest looked up from reference TRBV19 and TRBJ2-7, is DGGITQSPKYLFRKEGQNVTLSCEQNLNHDAMYWYRQDPGQGLRLIYYSQIVNDFQKGDIAEGYSVSREKKESFPLTVTSAQKNPTAFYLCASSWGSYEQYFGPGTRLTVT.

The chain carries TRBV27 and TRBJ1-5, with 7 positions matching TRBD1. Germline CDR1 and CDR2: MNHEY and SMNVEV (reference sequence). CDR3 length: 15 residues. The ends lost 6 bases at V and 0 bases at J; junction bases unmatched: 5. The CDR3 nucleotides are TGTGCCAGCAGCTGGACAGGCAATAGCAATCAGCCCCAGCATTTT. Encoded protein: CASSWTGNSNQPQHF.

In regard to this clone: The sample contains more than one DNA sequence encoding this CDR3. The J gene is TRBJ2-7, the V gene TRBV2; the D call may be TRBD1 or TRBD2 (5 bases each). The CDR3 is 13 amino acids. The ends were cut back, 3 bases at V and 3 bases at J, with 9 bases in the middle. Per the germline V gene, CDR1 is SNHLY and CDR2 is FYNNEI. CDR3 protein: CASSDAGSYEQYF. The CDR3 DNA reads as TGTGCCAGCAGTGACGCAGGGAGCTACGAGCAGTACTTC.

The chain is built from TRBV10-3 and TRBJ2-7, with 9 bases identical to TRBD1. Germline V gene lookup returns CDR1 ENHRY and CDR2 SYGVKD. This CDR3 comprises 13 residues. V shed 4 bases, J shed 6 bases, and the junction held 4 bases outside the gene matches. The CDR3 reads CAISAVTGGEQYF. The CDR3 DNA is TGTGCCATCAGTGCGGTGACAGGGGGCGAGCAGTACTTC.

This chain joins TRBV29-1 and TRBJ1-2; the match to TRBD1 covers 7 bases. Germline CDR1 and CDR2: SQVTM and ANQGSEA. The CDR3 consists of 11 residues. V was pared by 7 bases and J by 4 bases, with 3 bases of the junction left unmatched. CDR3 nucleotide sequence: TGCAGCGCCGGGACAGTCTATGGCTACACCTTC. It encodes CSAGTVYGYTF. Supplemented by reference TRBV29-1 and TRBJ1-2, the full variable domain reads SAVISQKPSRDICQRGTSLTIQCQVDSQVTMMFWYRQQPGQSLTLIATANQGSEATYESGFVIDKFPISRPNLTFSTLTVSNMSPEDSSIYLCSAGTVYGYTFGSGTRLTVV.

Remarks on this clone: Other DNA sequences in the same sample also yield this CDR3. The chain carries TRBV30 and TRBJ2-5, with D unresolved. From germline, CDR1 is GTSNPN and CDR2 SVGIG (reference sequence). The CDR3 extends over 11 amino acids. V was trimmed by 0 bases and J by 4 bases, leaving 3 bases between them. CDR3 bases: TGTGCCTGGAGTGTCAGAGAGACCCAGTACTTC. It translates to CAWSVRETQYF.

The gene calls are TRBV18 and TRBJ2-1; perhaps TRBD2 as D (5 bases). The CDR3 covers 15 residues. V shed 0 bases and J shed 0 bases, with 6 bases lying between them. The germline V gene encodes CDR1 KGHSH and CDR2 LQKENI. The CDR3 DNA reads TGTGCCAGCTCACCACCGGGGAGCTCCTACAATGAGCAGTTCTTC. Translating gives CASSPPGSSYNEQFF.

The rearrangement uses TRBV7-8 and TRBJ2-5; the match to TRBD1 covers 9 bases. CDR3 length: 18 amino acids. The trim removed 5 bases at V and 5 bases at J, leaving 18 bases unmatched. Germline CDR1 reads SGHVS; CDR2 reads FQNEAQ. For the CDR3, the DNA is TGTGCCAGCAGCCTGGCAGACAGGGGGATATTGGGTGTGGAGACCCAGTACTTC. It encodes CASSLADRGILGVETQYF.

This chain joins TRBV5-6 and TRBJ1-2, with 9 bases fitting TRBD1. Per the germline V gene, CDR1 is SGHDT and CDR2 is YYEEEE. This CDR3 region has 13 residues. V lost 4 bases, J lost 4 bases, and 2 bases stayed unmatched. CDR3 region: CASSLDRGYGYTF. In nucleotides, the CDR3 is TGTGCCAGCAGCCTGGACAGGGGCTATGGCTACACCTTC.

In this sample, this clone turned up once. The gene calls are TRBV27 and TRBJ2-7; no firm D call. Germline-derived CDR1 and CDR2 are MNHEY and SMNVEV (reference sequence). The ends were cut back, 6 bases at V and 1 base at J, with 16 bases in the middle. CDR3 size: 15 residues. The CDR3 DNA reads as TGTGCCAGCAGGAGTTCCGACAAACCTTCCTACGAGCAGTACTTC. The encoded protein is CASRSSDKPSYEQYF.